These T cell receptor beta chains were read from a single sample in a study of T cells after yellow fever vaccination. TCRdb analysed the 5' RACE reads with MiXCR anew, one entry per CDR3 protein. The profile shows 610,000 or so distinct CDR3 sequences, 9% to 15% of them singletons. The sequencing used PBMCs, collected on the day of the yellow fever booster vaccination. These receptors were obtained from a man aged 25-45 years who received the YFV17D yellow fever vaccine. CDR3s include the opening cysteine and the closing phenylalanine or tryptophan. Fields, in order: V gene, clone size, J gene, D gene, CDR3 protein, CDR3 DNA. The D gene is left open where the match is weak. Not all rows give a size; the values are once, few, many and, for expanded clones, a class.

TRBV7-3	-	TRBJ2-7	-	CASSLSPGFSYEQYF	TGTGCCAGCAGCTTATCTCCCGGGTTCTCCTACGAGCAGTACTTC
TRBV7-3	-	TRBJ2-2	TRBD2	CASSSRGDSNTGELFF	TGTGCCAGCAGCTCCCGGGGGGACTCGAACACCGGGGAGCTGTTTTTT
TRBV5-5	-	TRBJ2-2	-	CASSFPTQGKGELFF	TGTGCCAGCAGCTTCCCAACTCAGGGAAAAGGGGAGCTGTTTTTT
TRBV12-3/TRBV12-4	-	TRBJ1-2	-	CASSSSYNREAYGYTF	TGTGCCAGCAGTTCCTCATACAACAGGGAAGCTTATGGCTACACCTTC
TRBV28	-	TRBJ2-1	-	CASSLGAPRGVGEQFF	TGTGCCAGCAGTTTAGGAGCGCCGCGAGGAGTTGGTGAGCAGTTCTTC
TRBV20-1	-	TRBJ2-1	-	CSASSASSYNEQFF	TGCAGTGCTTCTAGCGCCAGCTCCTACAATGAGCAGTTCTTC
TRBV20-1	-	TRBJ2-2	TRBD1	CSAKDRGVTGELFF	TGCAGTGCCAAGGACAGGGGGGTCACCGGGGAGCTGTTTTTT
TRBV5-1	-	TRBJ2-6	-	CASSLAPANVLTF	TGCGCCAGCAGCTTGGCCCCGGCCAACGTCCTGACTTTC
TRBV20-1	few	TRBJ2-5	TRBD2	CSGGGETQYF	TGCAGTGGGGGGGGAGAGACCCAGTACTTC
TRBV7-9	few	TRBJ1-2	-	CASSQGGQGYTF	TGTGCCAGCAGCCAAGGAGGGCAGGGCTACACCTTC
TRBV6-1	once	TRBJ2-5	-	CASSENLRETQYF	TGTGCCAGCAGTGAAAATCTGCGGGAGACCCAGTACTTC
TRBV7-2	-	TRBJ1-1	-	CASSRQSFGDTEAFF	TGTGCCAGCAGTCGACAGTCCTTTGGGGACACTGAAGCTTTCTTT
TRBV6-2/TRBV6-3	-	TRBJ2-1	-	CASSYADYNEQFF	TGTGCCAGCAGTTACGCAGATTACAATGAGCAGTTCTTC
TRBV6-1	few	TRBJ2-1	TRBD2	CASSGVLGLAGGQEQFF	TGTGCCAGCAGTGGGGTCTTGGGACTAGCGGGAGGACAGGAGCAGTTCTTC
TRBV12-3/TRBV12-4	-	TRBJ2-1	TRBD2	CASKKAGVNEQFF	TGTGCCAGCAAGAAGGCGGGGGTCAATGAGCAGTTCTTC
TRBV5-1	-	TRBJ2-1	TRBD2	CASNSGRAAASEQFF	TGCGCCAGCAATAGCGGGAGGGCAGCTGCGAGTGAGCAGTTCTTC
TRBV4-2	-	TRBJ2-1	-	CASSLSKKVDEQFF	TGTGCCAGCAGCCTCTCGAAGAAGGTAGATGAGCAGTTCTTC
TRBV5-1	many	TRBJ2-7	TRBD2	CASSLGLERASEQYF	TGCGCCAGCAGCCTGGGACTAGAACGGGCCTCCGAGCAGTACTTC
TRBV5-5	-	TRBJ2-5	-	CASSSRDFKTQYF	TGTGCCAGCAGCTCGAGGGACTTTAAGACCCAGTACTTC
TRBV6-1	few	TRBJ1-5	-	CASSSTSNQPQHF	TGTGCCAGCAGTAGTACTAGCAATCAGCCCCAGCATTTT
TRBV4-3	few	TRBJ2-1	-	CASSQEFTAVYNEQFF	TGCGCCAGCAGCCAAGAGTTCACGGCAGTCTACAATGAGCAGTTCTTC
TRBV29-1	-	TRBJ1-1	-	CSVDRAMNTEAFF	TGCAGCGTTGACCGGGCCATGAACACTGAAGCTTTCTTT
TRBV4-3	few	TRBJ2-5	-	CASSPHLGRETQYF	TGCGCCAGCAGCCCCCATCTGGGCCGGGAGACCCAGTACTTC
TRBV12-3/TRBV12-4	-	TRBJ2-7	TRBD2	CASSLWSSGSYEQYF	TGTGCCAGCAGTTTATGGTCTAGCGGCTCCTACGAGCAGTACTTC
TRBV27	few	TRBJ2-1	-	CASRSGTLINNEQFF	TGTGCCAGCCGGTCCGGAACATTGATAAACAATGAGCAGTTCTTC
TRBV9	-	TRBJ2-5	TRBD2	CASSPSGTPSTETQYF	TGTGCCAGCAGCCCAAGCGGGACCCCTTCCACCGAGACCCAGTACTTC
TRBV12-3/TRBV12-4	few	TRBJ2-2	-	CASSPRGSGTGELFF	TGTGCCAGCAGCCCTCGGGGTAGTGGCACCGGGGAGCTGTTTTTT
TRBV11-2	-	TRBJ2-7	-	CASSLEVGGLPIYEHYF	TGTGCCAGCAGCTTAGAAGTTGGTGGACTCCCTATCTACGAGCATTACTTC
TRBV7-9	few	TRBJ1-1	-	CASSAGQGITEAFF	TGTGCCAGCAGCGCCGGGCAGGGGATCACTGAAGCTTTCTTT
TRBV7-2	many	TRBJ2-5	TRBD2	CASSSAGGIETQYF	TGTGCCAGCAGCTCTGCGGGAGGGATAGAGACCCAGTACTTC
TRBV20-1	-	TRBJ2-3	-	CSARDPAGPSPTDTQYF	TGCAGTGCTAGAGATCCCGCAGGTCCGTCCCCCACAGATACGCAGTATTTT
TRBV9	-	TRBJ2-1	TRBD2	CASSVSTSGFYNEQFF	TGTGCCAGCAGCGTCTCGACTAGCGGGTTCTACAATGAGCAGTTCTTC
TRBV14	few	TRBJ1-2	-	CASSQELVETDGYTF	TGTGCCAGCAGCCAAGAGTTGGTGGAAACGGACGGCTACACCTTC
TRBV15	-	TRBJ2-2	-	CATRDTGELFF	TGTGCCACCAGGGACACCGGGGAGCTGTTTTTT
TRBV6-1	-	TRBJ1-3	-	CASSEVGIFSGNTIYF	TGTGCCAGCAGTGAAGTCGGGATTTTCTCTGGAAACACCATATATTTT
TRBV3-1	few	TRBJ2-1	-	CASSQAGGRYNEQFF	TGTGCCAGCAGCCAAGCGGGTGGGCGTTACAATGAGCAGTTCTTC
TRBV5-4	-	TRBJ1-6	-	CASSLAPPGRNNSPLHF	TGTGCCAGCAGCTTGGCCCCCCCAGGGAGGAATAATTCACCCCTCCACTTT
TRBV12-3/TRBV12-4	-	TRBJ1-2	-	CASRPTYPRQFYGYTF	TGTGCCAGCAGGCCAACATACCCAAGACAGTTCTATGGCTACACCTTC
TRBV6-1	-	TRBJ2-2	TRBD2	CASSSGTRNGELFF	TGTGCCAGCAGCTCCGGGACTAGAAACGGGGAGCTGTTTTTT
TRBV5-1	many	TRBJ1-4	-	CASSYSATNEKLFF	TGCGCCAGCAGCTACAGTGCAACTAATGAAAAACTGTTTTTT
TRBV20-1	-	TRBJ1-5	-	CSATGSVGNQPQHF	TGCAGTGCTACCGGATCGGTCGGCAATCAGCCCCAGCATTTT
TRBV6-2/TRBV6-3	many	TRBJ2-1	TRBD1	CASWNRDSRNTIF	TGTGCCAGCTGGAATCGGGACAGCAGAAACACGATCTTC